This T cell receptor beta chain was recovered during a study of blood T cell repertoires in COVID-19. V dropped 6 bases and J dropped 4 bases, with 16 bases sitting between them. This CDR3 is 15 amino acids long. Germline-derived CDR1 and CDR2 are MNHEY and SVGAGI. Original analysis: Reference gene primer amplification gave nucleated cell count estimates. Sequencing was performed with immunoSEQ multiplex PCR; in TCRdb, only in-frame clones are kept and a portion is missing. The V and J calls and clone size come from that table; D and trimming were worked out from the DNA. The table includes some 280,000 clones, just over 85% detected once.

The chain links TRBV6-5 to TRBJ1-5, with unresolved D. Sample: peripheral blood. This TCR derives from a woman aged 25 to 39 with active or convalescent COVID-19. This chain's CDR3 is CASSPLLRENQPQHF. In DNA, the CDR3 is TGTGCCAGCAGCCCCCTCCTAAGGGAGAATCAGCCCCAGCATTTT.